The 19 T cell receptor beta chains reported below all come from one sample, sequenced in a study of neurological immune-mediated disorders. TCRdb passed the 5' RACE reads through MiXCR, listing each CDR3 protein once. The profile shows about 21,000 distinct CDR3 sequences, 5% to 7% of them singletons. The source material was CD8+ T cells from blood. These receptors were taken from a man aged 18 to 30 in good health.

This clonotype was observed a handful of times. This chain links TRBV15 with TRBJ2-7; unclear D gene. This CDR3 spans 13 amino acids. Trimming shortened V by 5 bases and J by 2 bases, and 10 bases separated the two germline ends. Germline CDR1 reads LNHNV; CDR2 reads YYDKDF (reference sequence). The CDR3 DNA is TGTGCCACCAGCCAGCCAGGTACCTACGAGCAGTACTTC. Translating it yields CATSQPGTYEQYF.

This clonotype has ten or more counts. The chain joins TRBV5-1 to TRBJ1-2; 9 bases are shared with TRBD1. Germline CDR1 reads SGHRS; CDR2 reads YFSETQ. Trimming took 1 base from V and 1 from J; bases not matched to a gene: 5. The CDR3 spans 16 residues. The CDR3 loop is CASSLSPGQGNYGYTF. CDR3 sequence (DNA): TGCGCCAGCAGCTTGTCTCCGGGACAGGGTAACTATGGCTACACCTTC. The full variable domain, in which reference TRBV5-1 and TRBJ1-2 provide the parts outside the CDR3, is KAGVTQTPRYLIKTRGQQVTLSCSPISGHRSVSWYQQTPGQGLQFLFEYFSETQRNKGNFPGRFSGRQFSNSRSEMNVSTLELGDSALYLCASSLSPGQGNYGYTFGSGTRLTVV.

This clonotype was observed at least ten times. The CDR3 here is CASSEGSEGPGNIQYF. DNA for the CDR3: TGTGCCAGCAGTGAAGGGTCCGAGGGTCCGGGAAACATTCAGTACTTC. The chain carries TRBV6-1 and TRBJ2-4, with D possibly TRBD2 on 5 matching bases. In germline, CDR1 is MNHNS, CDR2 SASEGT. The CDR3 sequence is 16 residues long. Trimming took off 1 base at V and 6 bases at J, with 16 bases between the two ends.

This clonotype was observed many times. V usage is TRBV7-9 and J usage is TRBJ2-3; TRBD2 aligns across 8 bases. Germline-derived CDR1 and CDR2 are SEHNR and FQNEAQ (reference sequence). The CDR3 consists of 17 residues. With V trimmed by 5 bases and J by 2 bases, 12 bases remained unmatched. The DNA of the CDR3 is TGTGCCAGCAGCCCCCTCGAAGCGGGAGTTGACACAGATACGCAGTATTTT. Translating gives CASSPLEAGVDTDTQYF.

This clonotype was detected ten times or more. The chain uses TRBV7-9 and TRBJ1-5, with D unresolved. Germline V gives CDR1 SEHNR, CDR2 FQNEAQ (reference sequence). V lost 3 bases, J lost 7 bases, and 7 bases lay in between. The CDR3 has 12 amino acids. This CDR3 reads CASSFFGQPQHF. CDR3 sequence (DNA): TGTGCCAGCAGCTTCTTCGGCCAGCCCCAGCATTTT.

This clonotype was counted ten times or more. The chain recombines TRBV5-1 with TRBJ1-4; no clear D gene. This CDR3 contains 14 residues. The ends were cut back, 1 base at V and 5 bases at J, with 9 bases in the middle. Germline V gene sequence: CDR1 SGHRS, CDR2 YFSETQ. CDR3 in amino acids: CASSLRLWNEKLFF. In DNA, the CDR3 is TGCGCCAGCAGCTTGAGACTCTGGAATGAAAAACTGTTTTTT. The whole variable domain, filled in from reference TRBV5-1 and TRBJ1-4, reads KAGVTQTPRYLIKTRGQQVTLSCSPISGHRSVSWYQQTPGQGLQFLFEYFSETQRNKGNFPGRFSGRQFSNSRSEMNVSTLELGDSALYLCASSLRLWNEKLFFGSGTQLSVL.

This clonotype was counted many times. The chain links TRBV5-5 to TRBJ1-3; no clear D gene. Looked up from germline, CDR1 is SGHKS and CDR2 is YYEKEE (reference sequence). V was shortened by 1 base and J by 0 bases, with 8 bases between the two germline ends. The CDR3 consists of 15 residues. Here the CDR3 DNA reads TGTGCCAGCAGCTTGTTCCTCGCCTCTGGAAACACCATATATTTT. Translating it yields CASSLFLASGNTIYF.

This clonotype was seen at least ten times. This chain joins TRBV3-1 and TRBJ2-1; the match to TRBD2 covers 12 bases. Germline CDR1 reads LGHDT; CDR2 reads YNNKEL (reference sequence). CDR3 size: 14 residues. V shed 4 bases, J shed 7 bases, and the junction held 2 bases outside the gene matches. Here the CDR3 DNA reads TGTGCCAGCAGCCTGGGACTAGCGGGTAATGAGCAGTTCTTC. This sequence encodes CASSLGLAGNEQFF.

V is TRBV6-6 and J is TRBJ2-5, with D possibly TRBD2 on 5 matching bases. From germline, CDR1 is MNHNY and CDR2 SVGAGI (reference sequence). The CDR3 contains 13 residues. V lost 5 bases and J lost 1, with 8 bases in between. The CDR3 region is CASSGSPQETQYF. The CDR3 DNA reads TGTGCCAGCAGTGGGAGCCCCCAAGAGACCCAGTACTTC.

This clonotype has ten or more counts. The chain carries TRBV3-1 and TRBJ2-7; 7 bases line up with TRBD2. CDR3 size: 13 residues. V was pared by 5 bases and J by 2 bases, with 3 bases of the junction left unmatched. The germline gives CDR1 LGHDT, CDR2 YNNKEL (reference sequence). The CDR3 reads CASSTGGTYEQYF. The CDR3 bases are TGTGCCAGCAGCACGGGGGGAACCTACGAGCAGTACTTC.

This clonotype was detected ten times or more. The chain has TRBV6-5 and TRBJ2-1, with D unresolved. The germline gives CDR1 MNHEY, CDR2 SVGAGI. Trimming pared 5 bases from V and 8 bases from J, leaving 13 bases between. This CDR3 is 13 amino acids long. In nucleotides, the CDR3 is TGTGCCAGCAGTCCCACCCTAGGCTATGAGCAGTTCTTC. Translating gives CASSPTLGYEQFF.

This clonotype has ten or more counts. V gene TRBV7-8 combines with J gene TRBJ2-7, with TRBD1 as a possible D gene (6 bases). With 5 bases removed from V and 2 bases from J, the gap between germline ends came to 19 bases. The germline V gene has CDR1 SGHVS and CDR2 FQNEAQ. The CDR3 has 16 amino acids. CDR3 coding DNA: TGTGCCAGCAGCCAGTACCTGGGGGACATTACCTACGAGCAGTACTTC. Translation: CASSQYLGDITYEQYF. The whole variable domain, remainder taken from reference TRBV7-8 and TRBJ2-7, is GAGVSQSPRYKVAKRGQDVALRCDPISGHVSLFWYQQALGQGPEFLTYFQNEAQLDKSGLPSDRFFAERPEGSVSTLKIQRTQQEDSAVYLCASSQYLGDITYEQYFGPGTRLTVT.

In this sample, this clonotype turned up many times. This CDR3 reads CASSLAVGQGVYEQYF. In nucleotides, the CDR3 is TGTGCCAGCAGCTTAGCAGTTGGACAGGGAGTCTACGAGCAGTACTTC. The rearrangement uses TRBV7-9 and TRBJ2-7; 8 bases line up with TRBD1. The CDR3 loop spans 16 amino acids. Per germline, CDR1 SEHNR and CDR2 FQNEAQ (reference sequence). The V gene end was trimmed by 0 bases and the J gene end by 3 bases; junction bases not matched to a gene: 7.

At least ten counts were recorded for this clonotype. This chain uses TRBV27 with TRBJ2-2; D gene uncertain. V shed 4 bases and J shed 8 bases, with 5 bases lying between them. Germline CDR1 MNHEY, CDR2 SMNVEV (reference sequence). The CDR3 is made up of 11 amino acids. CDR3 protein: CASSSLGELFF. The CDR3 DNA sequence: TGTGCCAGCAGTTCATTAGGGGAGCTGTTTTTT.

This clonotype was counted many times. The genes are TRBV3-1 and TRBJ2-5; D remains ambiguous. Germline CDR1 is LGHDT and CDR2 is YNNKEL (reference sequence). Trimming removed 4 bases at V and 2 bases at J, with 11 bases between. This CDR3 has 14 residues. CDR3 nucleotides: TGTGCCAGCAGCCGAGGTGAGGCTCAAGAGACCCAGTACTTC. Protein product: CASSRGEAQETQYF.

This clonotype occurred many times. CDR3 nucleotides: TGTGCCAGCAGCTTAGTGGCACAGTTACAAGAGACCCAGTACTTC. As protein: CASSLVAQLQETQYF. The J gene is TRBJ2-5, the V gene TRBV7-9; the D is unclear. V lost 1 base to trimming and J lost 2 bases, with 11 bases between them. This CDR3 has 15 residues. Germline loops: CDR1 SEHNR, CDR2 FQNEAQ (reference sequence).

In its sample, this clonotype was seen many times. The rearrangement joins TRBV10-3 to TRBJ1-3; 8 bases agree with TRBD1. This CDR3 is 15 amino acids long. V shed 0 bases, J shed 4 bases, and the junction held 2 bases outside the gene matches. From germline, CDR1 is ENHRY and CDR2 SYGVKD. The CDR3 nucleotides read TGTGCCATCAGTGAGTCGACAGGGGTCGGAAACACCATATATTTT. It specifies CAISESTGVGNTIYF.

This clonotype has ten or more counts. This rearrangement joins TRBV12-3 or TRBV12-4 to TRBJ2-3; the match to TRBD2 covers 8 bases. V dropped 3 bases and J dropped 3; count of bases not matched to a gene: 5. There are 15 residues in the CDR3. The CDR3, as DNA: TGTGCCAGCAGTTTCTATCGGGGGGGAACAGATACGCAGTATTTT. Encoded protein: CASSFYRGGTDTQYF.

This clonotype was found many times. CDR3 coding DNA: TGCGCCAGCAGCTTGGTTGGAATCATGAACACTGAAGCTTTCTTT. Encoded protein: CASSLVGIMNTEAFF. V gene TRBV5-1 combines with J gene TRBJ1-1; D not resolved. Germline values: CDR1 SGHRS, CDR2 YFSETQ. The CDR3 is 15 residues long. Trimming shortened V by 0 bases and J by 0 bases, and 9 bases separated the two germline ends.